The sample holds a few counts of the clone carrying this T cell receptor beta chain. Its antigen is currently unknown. Clones were sequenced by immunoSEQ multiplex PCR, and TCRdb holds only the in-frame ones, with some missing. Altogether some 76,000 clones are present, over 80% being singletons, with the ten largest covering 1.5% to 2%. Baseline, cycle 4 day 1, and cycle 7 day 1 were the blood sampling points. The data were obtained in a study of OX40 agonist ivuxolimab in advanced cancers. Overall study: The mean age was approximately 60 years, ranging from 23 to 79, with approximately 85% of participants male. Partial responses, seen in three patients, involved one hepatocellular carcinoma and two cutaneous melanomas. Study-wide findings and caveats: The study found that CD8+ T cells averaged more expanded clones than CD4+.

V was cut by 4 bases and J by 7 bases, with 17 bases left in between. Per the germline V gene, CDR1 is SGHRS and CDR2 is YFSETQ. The CDR3 runs 14 residues. The V gene is TRBV5-1, the J gene TRBJ1-1; D gene ambiguous. The origin of this receptor is an adult with an advanced solid tumor such as melanoma, head and neck, liver or kidney cancer. This specimen consisted of CD4+ or CD8+ T cells sorted from blood, obtained in a trial of the OX40 agonist ivuxolimab. CDR3 sequence reads: CASSINTGRHEAFF. The CDR3 DNA sequence: TGCGCCAGCAGCATAAATACCGGTAGGCATGAAGCTTTCTTT.